The clone carrying this T cell receptor beta chain was seen only a few times. The second PCR ran about 6 to 11 cycles with a sample-barcoded 5' primer and J-beta primers. TCRdb re-analysed the 5' RACE reads in MiXCR, keeping a single row per CDR3 protein. In the table there are some 1.8 million distinct CDR3 sequences, roughly 43% of which are singletons. These data originate in a study of blood T cells in healthy people across ages. The CDR3 spans 14 residues. J was trimmed by 7 bases and V by 3 bases; bases with no gene match: 5. Per germline, CDR1 SGDLS and CDR2 YYNGEE. Source material: blood. This clonotype was obtained from a human donor in good health. The gene calls are TRBV9 and TRBJ1-3, with 9 bases that match TRBD1. The CDR3 DNA reads as TGTGCCAGCAGCGGGACAGGGGAGCGGAACACCATATATTTT. This encodes CASSGTGERNTIYF.